One sample yielded the 17 T cell receptor beta chains listed below, sequenced in a study of glioma-infiltrating T cells after dendritic cell vaccination. Regarding time point: after dendritic cell vaccination, including at tumor progression/relapse. Only in-frame clones appear in the TCRdb table, and some are missing; sequencing was by immunoSEQ multiplex PCR. The sample contains tens of thousands of clones, 87% of which appear only once. The starting material was blood, obtained after dendritic cell vaccination. The receptors derive from a human donor with glioblastoma.

The V call is TRBV5-4, the J call TRBJ1-2; a possible D gene is TRBD1 (6 bases). The CDR3 totals 14 residues. Between the trimmed V and J ends, which lost 0 bases and 4 bases, there was a span of 10 bases. CDR1 and CDR2 from the germline V gene are SGHNT and YYREEE (reference sequence). The CDR3 protein is CASSLARGIYGYTF. The CDR3 DNA sequence: TGTGCCAGCAGCTTGGCCAGGGGTATCTATGGCTACACCTTC.

The chain joins TRBV5-1 to TRBJ2-1, with 11 bases aligning to TRBD2. The CDR3 loop spans 16 amino acids. CDR1 and CDR2 from the germline V gene are SGHRS and YFSETQ. Losses at the gene ends were 2 bases for V and 7 bases for J; bases not matched to a gene: 8. CDR3 loop: CASSFRLAGIGNEQFF. In DNA form, the CDR3 reads TGCGCCAGCAGCTTTAGACTAGCGGGGATTGGGAATGAGCAGTTCTTC.

The CDR3 bases are TGTGCCACCAGCAGAGCCCGGGGGGCCCCGTTGGGCGGCTACACCTTC. Translation: CATSRARGAPLGGYTF. The chain links TRBV15 to TRBJ1-2; D might be TRBD1 (6 bases). Trimming left V 1 base short and J 8 bases short, with 20 bases between. This CDR3 spans 16 amino acids. Germline V gives CDR1 LNHNV, CDR2 YYDKDF (reference sequence).

The V and J genes are TRBV7-6 and TRBJ2-1; 8 bases match TRBD2. V was pared by 4 bases and J by 7 bases, with 12 bases of the junction left unmatched. Germline V gene sequence: CDR1 SGHVS, CDR2 FNYEAQ. The CDR3 spans 16 residues. The CDR3 DNA reads TGTGCCAGCAGCTCCCGGCGGGAGGAGTGGGTTAATGAGCAGTTCTTC. It specifies CASSSRREEWVNEQFF.

The V gene is TRBV1, the J gene TRBJ2-3; the table assigns TRBD2, which was not confirmed against the DNA. TRBV1 constitutes a pseudogene. The CDR3 extends over 13 amino acids. DNA of the CDR3: TGCACCAGCCCTCGCCGAGATACAGATACGCAGTATTTT. Translated, it gives CTSPRRDTDTQYF.

The chain employs TRBV7-9 and TRBJ1-3; TRBD1 aligns across 8 bases. After removal of 5 bases from V and 2 bases from J, the junction contained 8 bases not matched to a gene. This CDR3 has 16 amino acids. The germline V gene has CDR1 SEHNR and CDR2 FQNEAQ (reference sequence). The CDR3 DNA reads as TGTGCCAGCAGCCGCCAAACAGGGGGACCTGGAAACACCATATATTTT. Protein product: CASSRQTGGPGNTIYF.

A few counts support this clone. The gene calls are TRBV14 and TRBJ1-3; 9 bases map to TRBD1. Germline-derived CDR1 and CDR2 are SGHDN and FVKESK. The junction had 13 bases not matched to a gene; V was cut back by 6 bases and J by 4 bases. The CDR3 extends over 17 amino acids. The CDR3 DNA reads as TGTGCCAGCAGTCGCGGGACAGGGAGGGGAATGGGAAACACCATATATTTT. It specifies CASSRGTGRGMGNTIYF.

The J gene is TRBJ2-1, the V gene TRBV11-3; 7 bases fit TRBD2. Germline V gene sequence: CDR1 SGHNT, CDR2 YENEEA. V shed 1 base, J shed 7 bases, and the junction held 7 bases outside the gene matches. The CDR3 loop spans 15 amino acids. CDR3 residues: CASSLVAGAANEQFF. DNA for the CDR3: TGTGCCAGCAGCTTAGTGGCGGGAGCTGCGAATGAGCAGTTCTTC.

A remark on this clone: This CDR3 is also generated by other DNA sequences in the sample. The chain employs TRBV12-5 and TRBJ2-1; a weak D match, TRBD1 (6 bases). Germline V gives CDR1 LGHNT, CDR2 FRNRAP. V lost 5 bases, J lost 4 bases, and 9 bases lay in between. The CDR3 runs to 13 residues. This CDR3 reads CASGATGYNEQFF. CDR3 DNA: TGTGCTAGTGGTGCCACAGGGTACAATGAGCAGTTCTTC.

This clone was counted between two and nine times. V gene TRBV19 combines with J gene TRBJ1-5; 7 nucleotides align to TRBD1. CDR1 is LNHDA and CDR2 is SQIVND in the germline V gene (reference sequence). CDR3 length: 15 residues. Losses at the gene ends were 3 bases for V and 4 bases for J; bases not matched to a gene: 6. The CDR3 here is CASSIWGTENQPQHF. CDR3 coding DNA: TGTGCCAGTAGTATCTGGGGGACAGAGAATCAGCCCCAGCATTTT.

The chain joins TRBV6-5 to TRBJ2-1, with a weak D call TRBD2 (5 bases). V gave up 7 bases and J gave up 8 bases, with 9 bases separating them. From germline, CDR1 is MNHEY and CDR2 SVGAGI. The CDR3 loop spans 11 amino acids. In DNA form, the CDR3 reads TGTGCCAGCATCTACGGGGATGAGCAGTTCTTC. This translates into CASIYGDEQFF.

CDR3 bases: TGTGCCAGCAGTGACCCGCAGGAGGGGTACAAAAACATTCAGTACTTC. Its protein is CASSDPQEGYKNIQYF. The genes are TRBV2 and TRBJ2-4; D possibly corresponds to TRBD2 (6 bases). The CDR3 covers 16 residues. In germline, CDR1 is SNHLY, CDR2 FYNNEI. Deletions cut 3 bases from V and 3 bases from J, with 15 bases between.

V usage is TRBV15 and J usage is TRBJ2-7, with 8 bases matching TRBD1. There are 13 residues in the CDR3. J gave up 1 base and V 6 bases, and 2 bases lay outside the gene matches. Germline CDR1 is LNHNV and CDR2 is YYDKDF (reference sequence). The CDR3 DNA is TGTGCCACCAGGGGGACAGGATCCTACGAGCAGTACTTC. Protein: CATRGTGSYEQYF.

The gene calls are TRBV14 and TRBJ1-3; D perhaps matches TRBD1 (5 bases). Per germline, CDR1 SGHDN and CDR2 FVKESK. The CDR3 has 16 residues. The ends were cut back, 5 bases at V and 0 bases at J, with 14 bases in the middle. The CDR3 region is CASSGVGPSSGNTIYF. The CDR3 DNA reads as TGTGCCAGCAGCGGGGTGGGGCCAAGCTCTGGAAACACCATATATTTT.

The chain recombines TRBV5-6 with TRBJ1-2; the match to TRBD1 covers 7 bases. The junction had 5 bases not matched to a gene; V was cut back by 0 bases and J by 6 bases. The CDR3 spans 14 residues. Germline loops: CDR1 SGHDT, CDR2 YYEEEE. The CDR3 is CASSLVGGGDGYTF. The CDR3 bases are TGTGCCAGCAGCTTGGTTGGAGGGGGCGATGGCTACACCTTC.

This clone was observed once. This chain joins TRBV6-1 and TRBJ1-1; 7 nucleotides align to TRBD1. In germline, CDR1 is MNHNS, CDR2 SASEGT. V lost 11 bases to trimming and J lost 10 bases; unmatched junction nucleotides: 1. This CDR3 has 8 residues. The CDR3 spells CAAGGAFF. The CDR3 DNA is TGTGCCGCAGGGGGAGCTTTCTTT.

The V gene is TRBV5-1, the J gene TRBJ2-3; 12 nucleotides line up with TRBD2. V lost 4 bases, J lost 5 bases, and 8 bases stayed unmatched. The CDR3 consists of 16 residues. CDR1 and CDR2 (germline): SGHRS, YFSETQ. CDR3: CASSDTSGGPEDTQYF. The CDR3 nucleotides are TGCGCCAGCAGCGACACTAGCGGGGGGCCAGAAGATACGCAGTATTTT.